One sample yielded the 26 T cell receptor beta chains listed below, sequenced in a study of cytomegalovirus exposure and HLA in healthy donors. The PCR employed 60 Vbeta primers together with 13 Jbeta primers. Libraries were prepared by immunoSEQ multiplex PCR; TCRdb keeps only in-frame clonotypes and omits some of them. Of about 150,000 clones listed, approximately 83% are singletons. Sequencing input: PBMCs. These receptors originate from a woman aged 40 to 55 in good health and CMV-seronegative.

V gene TRBV5-5 combines with J gene TRBJ1-1; a weak D match, TRBD1 (6 bases). Between the trimmed V and J ends, which lost 1 base and 8 bases, there was a span of 12 bases. Germline V lookup: CDR1 SGHKS, CDR2 YYEKEE (reference sequence). This CDR3 has 13 amino acids. The CDR3 DNA reads TGTGCCAGCAGCTTGAACCGACAGGAGGAAGCTTTCTTT. This gives the protein CASSLNRQEEAFF.

The chain carries TRBV28 and TRBJ1-2; D not certain. The V end lost 3 bases, the J end lost 6 bases, and 17 bases lay between the germline ends. This CDR3 has 15 amino acids. Germline V gene data show CDR1 as MDHEN and CDR2 as SYDVKM. The CDR3: CASSFGRMRLDGYTF. CDR3 nucleotide sequence: TGTGCCAGCAGTTTCGGGAGAATGCGGTTGGATGGCTACACCTTC.

The chain recombines TRBV6-5 with TRBJ1-5; D call uncertain. The CDR3 has 14 amino acids. V was trimmed by 2 bases and J by 1 base, leaving 6 bases between them. CDR1 MNHEY and CDR2 SVGAGI come from the germline V gene. CDR3 bases: TGTGCCAGCAGTTACACAGAGAGCAATCAGCCCCAGCATTTT. Translation: CASSYTESNQPQHF.

The chain links TRBV7-2 to TRBJ1-2; 7 nucleotides align to TRBD1. This CDR3 is 13 amino acids long. V lost 5 bases and J lost 4; bases outside the gene matches: 4. Germline values: CDR1 SGHTA, CDR2 FQGNSA. The chain's CDR3 is CASSPGGPYGYTF. CDR3 DNA: TGTGCCAGCAGCCCAGGGGGACCCTATGGCTACACCTTC.

This rearrangement joins TRBV6-5 to TRBJ2-1, with unresolved D. Germline V gene data show CDR1 as MNHEY and CDR2 as SVGAGI. Trimming took off 10 bases at V and 5 bases at J, with 9 bases between the two ends. CDR3 length: 11 residues. The DNA for the CDR3 is TGTGCCACCGCGGAGAACAATGAGCAGTTCTTC. Protein: CATAENNEQFF.

On this clone: Other DNA sequences in this specimen translate into the identical CDR3. J is TRBJ2-4 and V is TRBV29-1; TRBD1 matches at 9 bases. CDR1 and CDR2 from the germline V gene are SQVTM and ANQGSEA. The CDR3 is 12 amino acids. With V trimmed by 6 bases and J by 9 bases, 6 bases remained unmatched. The chain's CDR3 is CSVGQGAGIQYF. The CDR3 DNA reads as TGCAGCGTGGGACAGGGTGCTGGCATTCAGTACTTC.

The J gene is TRBJ1-4, the V gene TRBV28; the D gene is possibly TRBD1 (6 bases). V was clipped by 6 bases and J by 8 bases, with 19 bases between them. The germline CDR1 and CDR2 sequences are MDHEN and SYDVKM. The CDR3 is 15 amino acids. CDR3: CASSITGTTREKLFF. CDR3 coding DNA: TGTGCCAGCAGCATCACCGGGACAACCCGAGAAAAACTGTTTTTT.

The rearrangement links TRBV6-5 to TRBJ2-7; D might be TRBD1 (5 bases). This CDR3 has 11 amino acids. Germline V CDR1 and CDR2: MNHEY, SVGAGI. V lost 10 bases and J 7 bases, leaving 14 bases between the germline ends. CDR3 in amino acids: CATKQGWEQYF. The CDR3 nucleotides read TGTGCCACGAAGCAGGGTTGGGAGCAGTACTTC.

To note about this clone: Its ends do not fully match the called genes, so a read error is possible. V is TRBV7-9 and J is TRBJ2-1; TRBD1 might be the D (6 bases). The CDR3 runs 15 residues. Germline CDR1 SEHNR, CDR2 FQNEAQ (reference sequence). CDR3 loop: CSSSHGQRNYNEQFF. CDR3 coding DNA: TGTTCCAGCAGCCACGGACAGAGAAACTACAATGAGCAGTTCTTC. The complete variable domain, with remaining parts taken from reference TRBV7-9 and TRBJ2-1, reads DTGVSQNPRHKITKRGQNVTFRCDPISEHNRLYWYRQTLGQGPEFLTYFQNEAQLEKSRLLSDRFSAERPKGSFSTLEIQRTEQGDSAMYLCSSSHGQRNYNEQFFGPGTRLTVL.

This clone came up a few times. This chain links TRBV6-5 with TRBJ1-1; possibly TRBD1 for D (6 bases). The CDR3 has 15 residues. Trimming removed 11 bases from V and 4 bases from J, with 23 bases in between. Germline-derived CDR1 and CDR2 are MNHEY and SVGAGI. Here the CDR3 DNA reads TGTGCCGCCCGATCGGGCAGGGGTGTGTTCACTGAAGCTTTCTTT. Translated: CAARSGRGVFTEAFF.

V gene TRBV6-6 combines with J gene TRBJ1-2; weak D call: TRBD1 (5 bases). In germline, CDR1 is MNHNY, CDR2 SVGAGI (reference sequence). This CDR3 is 16 amino acids long. V lost 2 bases to trimming and J lost 8 bases, with 21 bases between them. The CDR3 sequence is CASSYPGLQDVLGYTF. The CDR3 DNA follows: TGTGCCAGCAGTTACCCGGGACTCCAGGACGTACTGGGCTACACCTTC.

As concerns this clone: The same CDR3 is also encoded by other DNA sequences in this sample. The rearrangement joins TRBV27 to TRBJ1-5; perhaps TRBD1 as D (6 bases). V shed 6 bases and J shed 7 bases, with 16 bases lying between them. The CDR3 contains 14 residues. Per germline, CDR1 MNHEY and CDR2 SMNVEV (reference sequence). In nucleotides, the CDR3 is TGTGCCAGCAGCCTACAGGGAGCAGGCCAGCCCCAGCATTTT. Protein product: CASSLQGAGQPQHF.

The J gene is TRBJ2-2, the V gene TRBV10-3; 11 positions match TRBD2. V lost 4 bases and J lost 8; bases outside the gene matches: 6. Germline V CDR1 and CDR2: ENHRY, SYGVKD. The CDR3 extends over 15 amino acids. The CDR3 here is CAISATSGVAGELFF. In DNA form, the CDR3 reads TGTGCCATCAGTGCGACTAGCGGGGTCGCGGGGGAGCTGTTTTTT.

V usage is TRBV18 and J usage is TRBJ1-4; TRBD1 agrees at 7 bases. With 6 bases clipped from V and 7 bases from J, the junction kept 14 bases outside the gene matches. CDR3 length equals 16 residues. Germline V lookup: CDR1 KGHSH, CDR2 LQKENI. CDR3 amino acids: CASSPAARGRSEKLFF. The CDR3 DNA reads TGTGCCAGCTCGCCCGCGGCGAGGGGGCGAAGTGAAAAACTGTTTTTT.

This clone appeared a single time. The V gene is TRBV19, the J gene TRBJ1-2; D is uncertain. V lost 3 bases to trimming and J lost 4 bases, with 15 bases between them. Looked up from germline, CDR1 is LNHDA and CDR2 is SQIVND (reference sequence). The CDR3 totals 15 residues. The CDR3 region is CASSIGWGVGYGYTF. For the CDR3, the DNA is TGTGCCAGTAGTATTGGATGGGGAGTTGGCTATGGCTACACCTTC.

This clone was counted a single time. This chain links TRBV4-2 with TRBJ2-6, with 7 bases identical to TRBD1. The germline gives CDR1 LGHNA, CDR2 YNFKEQ. V lost 4 bases and J lost 1; bases outside the gene matches: 10. This CDR3 region has 18 residues. The CDR3 sequence is CASSPQPLGQSGANVLTF. The CDR3 DNA is TGTGCCAGCAGCCCACAACCACTGGGACAGTCTGGGGCCAACGTCCTGACTTTC.

The V gene is TRBV18, the J gene TRBJ2-7; D is perhaps TRBD1 (5 bases). In germline, CDR1 is KGHSH, CDR2 LQKENI. Trimming took off 2 bases at V and 5 bases at J, with 13 bases between the two ends. The CDR3 spans 14 residues. For the CDR3, the DNA is TGTGCCAGCTCACCAGGGGCTCAAAGCGACGAGCAGTACTTC. It encodes CASSPGAQSDEQYF.

The chain links TRBV11-2 to TRBJ1-5; D not certain. The germline CDR1 and CDR2 sequences are SGHAT and FQNNGV. Trimming cost V 0 bases and J 0 bases, with 6 bases left between them. The length of the CDR3 is 15 residues. DNA for the CDR3: TGTGCCAGCAGCTTAGACGTCTATAGCAATCAGCCCCAGCATTTT. This codes for CASSLDVYSNQPQHF.

J is TRBJ2-7 and V is TRBV9; 8 bases are shared with TRBD2. CDR1 SGDLS and CDR2 YYNGEE come from the germline V gene. The CDR3 is 15 amino acids. Trimming at V came to 0 bases and at J to 2 bases, leaving 4 bases not matched to a gene. CDR3 protein: CASSVGGTRTYEQYF. The DNA for the CDR3 is TGTGCCAGCAGCGTAGGTGGGACTAGGACCTACGAGCAGTACTTC. Together with reference TRBV9 and TRBJ2-7, the CDR3 gives the full variable domain: DSGVTQTPKHLITATGQRVTLRCSPRSGDLSVYWYQQSLDQGLQFLIQYYNGEERAKGNILERFSAQQFPDLHSELNLSSLELGDSALYFCASSVGGTRTYEQYFGPGTRLTVT.

The DNA for the CDR3 is TGTGCCAGCAGCCTGGCGGGGGGCAACTCTGGAAACACCATATATTTT. It codes for CASSLAGGNSGNTIYF. This chain connects TRBV5-4 to TRBJ1-3, with a tentative D call TRBD1 (6 bases). The V end was cut by 4 bases, the J end by 0 bases, with 14 bases between. CDR1 is SGHNT and CDR2 is YYREEE in the germline V gene (reference sequence). The CDR3 sequence is 16 residues long.

The chain is built from TRBV2 and TRBJ1-2; the D gene is possibly TRBD1 (6 bases). Germline CDR1 reads SNHLY; CDR2 reads FYNNEI. This CDR3 region has 13 residues. Trimming took off 8 bases at V and 1 base at J, with 11 bases between the two ends. The CDR3 here is CASEGEINYGYTF. The CDR3 DNA is TGTGCCAGCGAGGGGGAAATTAACTATGGCTACACCTTC. Full variable domain (rest looked up from reference TRBV2 and TRBJ1-2): EPEVTQTPSHQVTQMGQEVILRCVPISNHLYFYWYRQILGQKVEFLVSFYNNEISEKSEIFDDQFSVERPDGSNFTLKIRSTKLEDSAMYFCASEGEINYGYTFGSGTRLTVV.

The CDR3 sequence is CASSQVLASTQDANYGYTF. The CDR3 DNA follows: TGTGCCAGCAGCCAAGTCCTGGCGTCGACACAGGACGCTAACTATGGCTACACCTTC. The chain recombines TRBV4-2 with TRBJ1-2, with D perhaps matching TRBD1 (5 bases). The V end lost 1 base, the J end lost 0 bases, and 21 bases lay between the germline ends. Germline lookup yields CDR1 LGHNA and CDR2 YNFKEQ. The CDR3 has 19 residues.

The chain carries TRBV11-3 and TRBJ2-3; a weak D match, TRBD1 (6 bases). Germline lookup yields CDR1 SGHNT and CDR2 YENEEA. Trimming took 4 bases from V and 6 from J, leaving 8 bases between them. There are 12 residues in the CDR3. For the CDR3, the DNA is TGTGCCAGCAGCTCGAGGGGGGATACGCAGTATTTT. Translation gives CASSSRGDTQYF.

The rearrangement links TRBV10-2 to TRBJ2-2, with 8 bases that match TRBD1. V trimming: 6 bases; J trimming: 6 bases; junction bases outside the gene matches: 12. Germline V gene lookup returns CDR1 WSHSY and CDR2 SAAADI. CDR3 length: 16 residues. For the CDR3, the DNA is TGCGCCAGCAGCCACGGCAGGGGGCGGTCCGCCGGGGAGCTGTTTTTT. Protein: CASSHGRGRSAGELFF.

This chain links TRBV5-1 with TRBJ2-2; D is perhaps TRBD2 (6 bases). The length of the CDR3 is 15 residues. V lost 0 bases to trimming and J lost 6 bases, with 12 bases between them. Germline CDR1 and CDR2: SGHRS and YFSETQ. The CDR3 is CASSLAGLSAGELFF. The CDR3 nucleotides read TGCGCCAGCAGCTTGGCTGGACTAAGCGCCGGGGAGCTGTTTTTT.

J is TRBJ2-5 and V is TRBV28; possible D gene TRBD2, 6 bases. The V end lost 1 base, the J end lost 5 bases, and 11 bases lay between the germline ends. The CDR3 spans 14 residues. Per germline, CDR1 MDHEN and CDR2 SYDVKM. The CDR3 sequence: CASSLSGTRETQYF. The DNA of the CDR3 is TGTGCCAGCAGTTTATCAGGGACTCGGGAGACCCAGTACTTC.